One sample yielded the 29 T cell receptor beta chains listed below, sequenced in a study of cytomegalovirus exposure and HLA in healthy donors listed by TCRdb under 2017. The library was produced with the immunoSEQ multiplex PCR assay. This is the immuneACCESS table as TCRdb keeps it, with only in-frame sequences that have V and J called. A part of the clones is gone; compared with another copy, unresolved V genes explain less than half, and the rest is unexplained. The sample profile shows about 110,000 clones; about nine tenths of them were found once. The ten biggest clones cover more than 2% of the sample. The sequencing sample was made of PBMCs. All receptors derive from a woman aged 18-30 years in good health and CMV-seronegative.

CDR3 bases: TGTGCCAGCGCCTTAGCGGGCACAGATACGCAGTATTTT. It codes for CASALAGTDTQYF. The V and J genes are TRBV6-4 and TRBJ2-3; tentatively, D is TRBD2 (6 bases). V was cut by 8 bases and J by 1 base, with 10 bases left in between. The CDR3 loop spans 13 amino acids. Germline V gene lookup returns CDR1 MRHNA and CDR2 SNTAGT.

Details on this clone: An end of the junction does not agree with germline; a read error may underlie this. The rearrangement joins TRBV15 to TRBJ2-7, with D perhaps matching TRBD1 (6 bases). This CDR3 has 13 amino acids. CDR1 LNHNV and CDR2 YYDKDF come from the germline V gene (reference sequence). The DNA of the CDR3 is TGTGCCACCAGCGGAGAGGACAGCTACGAGCAGTACTTC. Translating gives CATSGEDSYEQYF.

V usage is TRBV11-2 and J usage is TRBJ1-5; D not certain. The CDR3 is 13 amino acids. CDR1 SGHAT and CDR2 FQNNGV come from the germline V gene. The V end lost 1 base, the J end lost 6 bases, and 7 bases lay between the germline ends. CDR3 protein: CASSLGEGQPQHF. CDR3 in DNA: TGTGCCAGCAGCTTAGGGGAGGGTCAGCCCCAGCATTTT.

The DNA of the CDR3 is TGTGCCAGCAGTGAAGAGCAGCCGACAAGCTCCTACAATGAGCAGTTCTTC. This encodes CASSEEQPTSSYNEQFF. V usage is TRBV2 and J usage is TRBJ2-1; D is undetermined. With 1 base removed from V and 0 bases from J, the gap between germline ends came to 13 bases. This CDR3 spans 17 amino acids. Germline V gene data show CDR1 as SNHLY and CDR2 as FYNNEI.

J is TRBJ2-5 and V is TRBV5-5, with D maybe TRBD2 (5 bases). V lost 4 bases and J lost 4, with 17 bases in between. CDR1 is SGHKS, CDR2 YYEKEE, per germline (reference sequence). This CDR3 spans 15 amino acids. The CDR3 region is CASSRGAGGRETQYF. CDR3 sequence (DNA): TGTGCCAGCAGCCGGGGAGCTGGCGGGCGAGAGACCCAGTACTTC.

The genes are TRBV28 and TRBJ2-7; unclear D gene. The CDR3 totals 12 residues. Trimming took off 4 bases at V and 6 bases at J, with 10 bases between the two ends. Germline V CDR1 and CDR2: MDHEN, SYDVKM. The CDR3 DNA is TGTGCCAGCAGTTCCAGGCTCTTCGAGCAGTACTTC. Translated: CASSSRLFEQYF.

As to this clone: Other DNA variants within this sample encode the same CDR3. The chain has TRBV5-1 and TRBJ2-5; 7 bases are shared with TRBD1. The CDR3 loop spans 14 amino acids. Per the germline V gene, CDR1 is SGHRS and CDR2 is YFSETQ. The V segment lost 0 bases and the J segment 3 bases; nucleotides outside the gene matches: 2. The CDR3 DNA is TGCGCCAGCAGCTTGGGAACAGGGGAAGAGACCCAGTACTTC. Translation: CASSLGTGEETQYF.

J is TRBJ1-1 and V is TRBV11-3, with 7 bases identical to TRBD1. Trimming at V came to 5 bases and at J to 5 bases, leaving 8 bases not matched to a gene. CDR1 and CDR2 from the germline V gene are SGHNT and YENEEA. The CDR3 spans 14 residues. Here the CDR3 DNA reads TGTGCCAGCAGCGCCACCTCACAGGGGACTGAAGCTTTCTTT. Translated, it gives CASSATSQGTEAFF.

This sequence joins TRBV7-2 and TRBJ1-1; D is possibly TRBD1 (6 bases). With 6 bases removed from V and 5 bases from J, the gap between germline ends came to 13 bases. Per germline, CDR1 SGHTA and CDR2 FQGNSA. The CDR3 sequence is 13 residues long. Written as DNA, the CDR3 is TGTGCCAGCAGGTTCAGGGGTGGGACTGAAGCTTTCTTT. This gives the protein CASRFRGGTEAFF.

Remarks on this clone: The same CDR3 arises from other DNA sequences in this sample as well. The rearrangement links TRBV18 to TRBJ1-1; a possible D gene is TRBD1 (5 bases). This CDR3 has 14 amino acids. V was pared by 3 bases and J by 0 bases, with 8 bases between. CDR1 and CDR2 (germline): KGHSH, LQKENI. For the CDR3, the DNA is TGTGCCAGCTCACCGGACATAATGAACACTGAAGCTTTCTTT. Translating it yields CASSPDIMNTEAFF.

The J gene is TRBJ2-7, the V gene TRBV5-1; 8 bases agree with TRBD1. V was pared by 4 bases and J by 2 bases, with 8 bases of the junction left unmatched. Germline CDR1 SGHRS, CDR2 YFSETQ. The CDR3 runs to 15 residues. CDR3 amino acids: CASSTDRGGPYEQYF. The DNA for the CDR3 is TGCGCCAGCAGCACTGACAGGGGTGGCCCCTACGAGCAGTACTTC. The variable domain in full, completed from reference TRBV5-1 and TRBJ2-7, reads KAGVTQTPRYLIKTRGQQVTLSCSPISGHRSVSWYQQTPGQGLQFLFEYFSETQRNKGNFPGRFSGRQFSNSRSEMNVSTLELGDSALYLCASSTDRGGPYEQYFGPGTRLTVT.

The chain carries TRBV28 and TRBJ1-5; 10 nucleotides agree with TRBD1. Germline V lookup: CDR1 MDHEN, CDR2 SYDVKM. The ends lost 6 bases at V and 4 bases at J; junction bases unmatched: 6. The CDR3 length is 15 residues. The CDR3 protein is CASRIRTGGNQPQHF. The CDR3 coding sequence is TGTGCCAGCAGAATTCGGACAGGGGGGAATCAGCCCCAGCATTTT.

CDR3 sequence reads: CAISDGGLSSGANVLTF. The CDR3 DNA reads as TGTGCCATCAGTGACGGCGGATTGAGCTCTGGGGCCAACGTCCTGACTTTC. The V call is TRBV10-3, the J call TRBJ2-6; no reliable D call. Germline-derived CDR1 and CDR2 are ENHRY and SYGVKD. The germline V and J ends were trimmed by 3 bases and 0 bases, with 12 bases remaining between them. The CDR3 extends over 17 amino acids.

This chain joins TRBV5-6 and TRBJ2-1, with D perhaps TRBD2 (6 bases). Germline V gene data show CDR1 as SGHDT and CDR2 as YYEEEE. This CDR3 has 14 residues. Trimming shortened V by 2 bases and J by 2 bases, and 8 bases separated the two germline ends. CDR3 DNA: TGTGCCAGCAGCTTCAGCGGGCCCTACAATGAGCAGTTCTTC. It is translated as CASSFSGPYNEQFF.

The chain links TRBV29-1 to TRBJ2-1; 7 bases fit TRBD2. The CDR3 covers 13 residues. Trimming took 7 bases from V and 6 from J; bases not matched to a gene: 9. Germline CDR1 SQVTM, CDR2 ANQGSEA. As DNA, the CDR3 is TGCAGCGCCGCGGGGGAAAAGGGCAATGAGCAGTTCTTC. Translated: CSAAGEKGNEQFF.

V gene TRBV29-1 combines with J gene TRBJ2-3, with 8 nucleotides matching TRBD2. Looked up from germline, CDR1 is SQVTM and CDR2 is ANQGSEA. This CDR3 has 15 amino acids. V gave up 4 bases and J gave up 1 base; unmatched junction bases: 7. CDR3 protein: CSVVRKLAGTDTQYF. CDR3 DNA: TGCAGCGTTGTCAGAAAACTAGCGGGCACAGATACGCAGTATTTT.

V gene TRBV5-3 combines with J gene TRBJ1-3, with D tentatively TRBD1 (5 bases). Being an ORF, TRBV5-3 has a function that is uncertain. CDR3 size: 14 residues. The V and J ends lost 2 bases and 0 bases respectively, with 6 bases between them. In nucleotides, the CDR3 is TGTGCCAGAAGCTTAAGGGGCTCTGGAAACACCATATATTTT. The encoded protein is CARSLRGSGNTIYF.

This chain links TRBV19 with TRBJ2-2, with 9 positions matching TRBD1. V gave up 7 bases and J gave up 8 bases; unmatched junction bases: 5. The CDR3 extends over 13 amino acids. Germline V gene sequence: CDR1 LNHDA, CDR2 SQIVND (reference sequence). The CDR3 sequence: CASTDRGSGELFF. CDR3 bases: TGTGCCAGTACGGACAGGGGATCGGGGGAGCTGTTTTTT.

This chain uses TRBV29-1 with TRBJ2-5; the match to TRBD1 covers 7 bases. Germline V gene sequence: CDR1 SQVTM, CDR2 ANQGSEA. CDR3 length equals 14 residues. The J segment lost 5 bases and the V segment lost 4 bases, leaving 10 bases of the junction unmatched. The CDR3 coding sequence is TGCAGCGTTGGAGGGGGCAACGTAGGGGAGACCCAGTACTTC. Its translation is CSVGGGNVGETQYF.

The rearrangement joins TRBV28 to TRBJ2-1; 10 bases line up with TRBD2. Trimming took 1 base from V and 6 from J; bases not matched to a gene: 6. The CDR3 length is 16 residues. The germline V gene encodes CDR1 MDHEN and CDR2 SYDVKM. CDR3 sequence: CASSLLPGTSVNEQFF. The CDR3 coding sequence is TGTGCCAGCAGTTTATTACCCGGGACTAGCGTCAATGAGCAGTTCTTC.

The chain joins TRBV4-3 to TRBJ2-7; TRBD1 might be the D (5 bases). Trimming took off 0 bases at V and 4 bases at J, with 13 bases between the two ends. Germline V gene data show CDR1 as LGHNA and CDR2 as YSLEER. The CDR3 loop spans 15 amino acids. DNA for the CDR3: TGCGCCAGCAGCCAAGAGCTTGGGGCGGTATACGAGCAGTACTTC. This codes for CASSQELGAVYEQYF.

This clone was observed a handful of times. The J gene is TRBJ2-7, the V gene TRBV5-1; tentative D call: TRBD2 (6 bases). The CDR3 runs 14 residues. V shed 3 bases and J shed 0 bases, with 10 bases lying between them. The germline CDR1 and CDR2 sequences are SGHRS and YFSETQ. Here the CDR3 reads CASSSTTSSYEQYF. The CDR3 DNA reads TGCGCCAGCAGCTCAACGACTAGCTCCTACGAGCAGTACTTC.

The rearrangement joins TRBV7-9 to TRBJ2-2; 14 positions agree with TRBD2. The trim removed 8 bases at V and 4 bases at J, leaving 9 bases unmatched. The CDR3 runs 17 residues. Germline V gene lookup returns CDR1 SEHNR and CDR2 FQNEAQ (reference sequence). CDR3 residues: CASGGTSGSRVTGELFF. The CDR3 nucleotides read TGTGCCAGCGGTGGGACTAGCGGGAGCAGAGTCACCGGGGAGCTGTTTTTT. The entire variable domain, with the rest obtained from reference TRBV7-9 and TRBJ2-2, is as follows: DTGVSQNPRHKITKRGQNVTFRCDPISEHNRLYWYRQTLGQGPEFLTYFQNEAQLEKSRLLSDRFSAERPKGSFSTLEIQRTEQGDSAMYLCASGGTSGSRVTGELFFGEGSRLTVL.

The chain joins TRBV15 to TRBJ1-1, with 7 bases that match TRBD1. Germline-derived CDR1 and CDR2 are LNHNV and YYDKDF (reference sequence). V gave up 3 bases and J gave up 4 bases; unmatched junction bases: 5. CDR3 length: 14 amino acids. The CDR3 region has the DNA TGTGCCACCAGCAGGCAGGGGGTGAGCACTGAAGCTTTCTTT. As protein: CATSRQGVSTEAFF.

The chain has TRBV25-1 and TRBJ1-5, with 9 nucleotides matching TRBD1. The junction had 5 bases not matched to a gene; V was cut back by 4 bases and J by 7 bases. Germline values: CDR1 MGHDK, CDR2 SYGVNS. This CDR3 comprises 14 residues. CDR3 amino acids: CASSGTGVQQPQHF. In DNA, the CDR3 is TGTGCCAGCAGTGGGACAGGGGTGCAGCAGCCCCAGCATTTT.

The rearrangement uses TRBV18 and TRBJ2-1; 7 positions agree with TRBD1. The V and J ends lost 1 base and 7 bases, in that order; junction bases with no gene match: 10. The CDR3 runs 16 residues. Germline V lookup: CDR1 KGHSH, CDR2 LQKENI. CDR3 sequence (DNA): TGTGCCAGCTCACCACAGACAGGGTTTGCTGGGAATGAGCAGTTCTTC. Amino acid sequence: CASSPQTGFAGNEQFF.

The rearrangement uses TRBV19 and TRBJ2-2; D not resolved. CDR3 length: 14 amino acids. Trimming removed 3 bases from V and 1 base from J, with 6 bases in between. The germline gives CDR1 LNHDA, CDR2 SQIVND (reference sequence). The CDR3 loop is CASSIGQNTGELFF. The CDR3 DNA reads TGTGCCAGTAGTATTGGGCAGAACACCGGGGAGCTGTTTTTT.

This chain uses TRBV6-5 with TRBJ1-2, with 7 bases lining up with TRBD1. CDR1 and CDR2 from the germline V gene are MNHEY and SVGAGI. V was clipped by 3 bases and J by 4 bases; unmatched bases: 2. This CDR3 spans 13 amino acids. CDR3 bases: TGTGCCAGCAGTTATGAGGGGGCCTATGGCTACACCTTC. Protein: CASSYEGAYGYTF.

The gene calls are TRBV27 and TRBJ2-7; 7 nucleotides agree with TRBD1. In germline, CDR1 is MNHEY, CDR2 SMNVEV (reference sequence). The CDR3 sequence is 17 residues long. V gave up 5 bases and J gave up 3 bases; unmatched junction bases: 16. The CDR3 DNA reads TGTGCCAGCAGTCCCCCCCCAGGGACAGCTCACATCTACGAGCAGTACTTC. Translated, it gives CASSPPPGTAHIYEQYF.